The present entry profiles one TCR beta chain with its context. What it recognizes is unknown. Some clones are missing from TCRdb's copy, which holds only in-frame ones; the method was immunoSEQ multiplex PCR. Altogether some 95,000 clones are present, around 88% being singletons, with the ten largest covering approximately 5.6%. This record belongs to a study of identifying expanded T cells in peripheral blood. Broader study findings: Variance in clone template counts between two-week samples significantly increased with total template count across all healthy donors.

Healthy donors had no documented immune events, such as infections, while sampled. This CDR3 has 15 residues. Trimming at V came to 6 bases and at J to 5 bases, leaving 11 bases not matched to a gene. CDR1 MNHNY and CDR2 SVGAGI come from the germline V gene (reference sequence). The clonotype originates from a person aged 18 to 70 in good health. The chain employs TRBV6-6 and TRBJ1-2, with 8 bases fitting TRBD1. The sample was blood. CDR3 in amino acids: CASSAGTGSGYGYTF. CDR3 bases: TGTGCCAGCAGCGCCGGGACAGGTTCGGGTTATGGCTACACCTTC.